The 26 T cell receptor beta chains below come from one sample, sequenced in a study of T cells in Graves' hyperthyroidism and ophthalmopathy. Amplification of TCR beta CDR3 regions was performed using RNA transcripts as template. With the HTBI primer set, the TCR CDR3 went through a first round of RT-PCR. TCRdb processed the multiplex PCR reads anew with MiXCR; each CDR3 protein has one entry. The table lists roughly 380,000 distinct CDR3 sequences, 19% of them singletons, with about 4% in the top ten. Source material: blood. Receptor source: a woman in her late teens or twenties with Graves' hyperthyroidism.

In this sample, this clonotype turned up many times. J is TRBJ1-1 and V is TRBV20-1, with D unclear. The germline V and J ends were trimmed by 5 bases and 0 bases, with 13 bases remaining between them. This CDR3 is built from 14 residues. CDR1 DFQATT and CDR2 SNEGSKA come from the germline V gene (reference sequence). The CDR3 DNA follows: TGCAGTGCTCCTGGACCGGGGATGAACACTGAAGCTTTCTTT. The encoded protein is CSAPGPGMNTEAFF.

This clonotype was observed many times. The chain combines TRBV4-2 with TRBJ1-1, with a tentative D call TRBD1 (5 bases). The germline V gene encodes CDR1 LGHNA and CDR2 YNFKEQ. With 4 bases removed from V and 3 bases from J, the gap between germline ends came to 9 bases. CDR3 length: 13 amino acids. The CDR3 loop is CASSPWGHTEAFF. CDR3 nucleotides: TGTGCCAGCAGCCCATGGGGCCACACTGAAGCTTTCTTT.

This clonotype was seen many times. V gene TRBV30 combines with J gene TRBJ2-5, with 13 bases aligning to TRBD2. The V gene's germline CDR1 is GTSNPN and CDR2 SVGIG (reference sequence). The CDR3 has 14 amino acids. The junction had 0 bases not matched to a gene; V was cut back by 1 base and J by 4 bases. CDR3: CAWSGLAGGETQYF. The DNA of the CDR3 is TGTGCCTGGAGTGGACTAGCGGGGGGAGAGACCCAGTACTTC.

The chain joins TRBV7-2 to TRBJ2-5, with 8 bases lining up with TRBD1. Germline CDR1 is SGHTA and CDR2 is FQGNSA. J gave up 5 bases and V 5 bases, and 13 bases lay outside the gene matches. This CDR3 region has 16 residues. Here the CDR3 DNA reads TGTGCCAGCAGCCAACCTCCCGGGACAGGAAGGGAGACCCAGTACTTC. Its translation is CASSQPPGTGRETQYF.

This clonotype has a handful of counts. The junction and the germline gene differ at one end; a read error may be behind it. The chain couples TRBV20-1 to TRBJ2-2, with 11 bases lining up with TRBD1. Germline CDR1 DFQATT, CDR2 SNEGSKA (reference sequence). The CDR3 extends over 14 amino acids. CDR3 DNA: TGCGGTGGACAGGGGGCCCCTGACACCAGGGAGCTGTTTTTT. Amino acid sequence: CGGQGAPDTRELFF.

This clonotype was counted at least ten times. The V gene is TRBV4-2, the J gene TRBJ2-7, with D hard to call. V lost 9 bases to trimming and J lost 3 bases, with 12 bases between them. This CDR3 is 12 amino acids long. Germline V gene data show CDR1 as LGHNA and CDR2 as YNFKEQ. This chain's CDR3 is CARPTSRYEQYF. CDR3 coding DNA: TGTGCCAGACCGACCTCCCGCTACGAGCAGTACTTC.

This rearrangement joins TRBV6-2 or TRBV6-3 to TRBJ2-7; the D is unclear. CDR1 is MNHEY and CDR2 is SVGEGT in the germline V gene. This CDR3 is built from 14 residues. V lost 5 bases, J lost 3 bases, and 14 bases lay in between. DNA of the CDR3: TGTGCCAGCAGTAAAGGCAGCAGTTACTACGAGCAGTACTTC. It yields the protein CASSKGSSYYEQYF.

The J gene is TRBJ2-2, the V gene TRBV11-2; 11 bases match TRBD2. CDR3 length: 18 amino acids. Germline values: CDR1 SGHAT, CDR2 FQNNGV. The V and J ends lost 7 bases and 5 bases, in that order; junction bases with no gene match: 15. CDR3: CASTKPHRLAGSTGELFF. The CDR3, as DNA: TGTGCCAGCACCAAACCTCATCGACTAGCGGGATCTACCGGGGAGCTGTTTTTT.

This clonotype occurred many times. The chain employs TRBV4-1 and TRBJ1-1; 7 bases align to TRBD1. The CDR3 sequence is 16 residues long. Germline V gene data show CDR1 as MGHRA and CDR2 as YSYEKL. V shed 3 bases and J 0 bases; nucleotides not matched to a gene: 7. The CDR3 reads CASSQSGGLMNTEAFF. The CDR3 DNA reads as TGCGCCAGCAGCCAGTCAGGGGGTCTCATGAACACTGAAGCTTTCTTT.

This clonotype was seen repeatedly, ten times or more. The chain employs TRBV15 and TRBJ2-5; 11 positions agree with TRBD2. The V segment lost 4 bases and the J segment 2 bases; nucleotides outside the gene matches: 12. The CDR3 is 18 amino acids. Germline CDR1 reads LNHNV; CDR2 reads YYDKDF (reference sequence). CDR3 coding DNA: TGTGCCACCAGCATCTTCTCCGTTAGCGGGGGGGTACAAGAGACCCAGTACTTC. Translated, it gives CATSIFSVSGGVQETQYF.

V is TRBV7-2 and J is TRBJ1-1; D perhaps matches TRBD1 (6 bases). Germline CDR1 SGHTA, CDR2 FQGNSA. The CDR3 spans 13 residues. The V and J ends lost 6 bases and 4 bases respectively, with 12 bases between them. The DNA of the CDR3 is TGTGCCAGCAGATCGACAGGAAGCACTGAAGCTTTCTTT. Its translation: CASRSTGSTEAFF.

The chain is built from TRBV19 and TRBJ2-7; no clear D. V was trimmed by 5 bases and J by 2 bases, leaving 16 bases between them. The CDR3 contains 15 residues. Germline CDR1 and CDR2: LNHDA and SQIVND (reference sequence). The CDR3 sequence is CASSRQMGSPYEQYF. The CDR3 DNA reads as TGTGCCAGTAGTCGCCAGATGGGGTCCCCCTACGAGCAGTACTTC. The full variable domain, with the rest looked up from reference TRBV19 and TRBJ2-7, is DGGITQSPKYLFRKEGQNVTLSCEQNLNHDAMYWYRQDPGQGLRLIYYSQIVNDFQKGDIAEGYSVSREKKESFPLTVTSAQKNPTAFYLCASSRQMGSPYEQYFGPGTRLTVT.

The chain joins TRBV6-4 to TRBJ1-1; 12 nucleotides align to TRBD1. The germline gives CDR1 MRHNA, CDR2 SNTAGT. This CDR3 region has 17 residues. The J segment lost 6 bases and the V segment lost 6 bases, leaving 14 bases of the junction unmatched. CDR3 region: CASRDPGTGGPDAEAFF. The CDR3 DNA reads as TGTGCCAGCAGGGACCCGGGGACAGGGGGCCCTGACGCTGAAGCTTTCTTT.

The chain is built from TRBV6-1 and TRBJ1-1, with D possibly matching TRBD1 (5 bases). Germline V gene data show CDR1 as MNHNS and CDR2 as SASEGT. V was clipped by 7 bases and J by 3 bases, with 12 bases between them. The CDR3 contains 13 residues. CDR3 sequence (DNA): TGTGCCAGCAAAGGGGCAGTGTACACTGAAGCTTTCTTT. As protein: CASKGAVYTEAFF.

In its sample, this clonotype was seen many times. The chain's CDR3 is CASSYRRSVNSYEQYF. CDR3 coding DNA: TGTGCCAGCAGTTACAGGAGGTCGGTGAACTCCTACGAGCAGTACTTC. The V and J genes are TRBV6-5 and TRBJ2-7, with D perhaps TRBD2 (5 bases). V lost 2 bases, J lost 0 bases, and 14 bases lay in between. Germline loops: CDR1 MNHEY, CDR2 SVGAGI. This CDR3 comprises 16 residues.

This clonotype was counted ten times or more. This rearrangement joins TRBV4-1 to TRBJ2-7, with D tentatively TRBD1 (6 bases). Trimming removed 0 bases from V and 3 bases from J, with 12 bases in between. The length of the CDR3 is 15 residues. Per the germline V gene, CDR1 is MGHRA and CDR2 is YSYEKL. The CDR3, as DNA: TGCGCCAGCAGCCAAGATCAGAGGACAGACTACGAGCAGTACTTC. Its protein product is CASSQDQRTDYEQYF.

This clonotype has just a few counts. The chain carries TRBV3-1 and TRBJ2-3; D gene unclear. The CDR3 is made up of 16 amino acids. V shed 5 bases and J shed 6 bases, with 21 bases lying between them. The germline V gene encodes CDR1 LGHDT and CDR2 YNNKEL (reference sequence). The CDR3 DNA is TGTGCCAGCAGCGCCACCCGACGGACGAATTCGGATACGCAGTATTTT. Translation gives CASSATRRTNSDTQYF.

This clonotype was detected ten times or more. The chain has TRBV9 and TRBJ2-3, with 7 positions matching TRBD2. Germline trimming cut 1 base from V and 2 bases from J; bases unmatched to any gene: 1. The CDR3 consists of 14 residues. CDR1 and CDR2 from the germline V gene are SGDLS and YYNGEE. The CDR3 here is CASSVTSVTDTQYF. In DNA, the CDR3 is TGTGCCAGCAGCGTAACTAGCGTCACAGATACGCAGTATTTT.

The CDR3 coding sequence is TGTGCCAGCGGGAAGGGGCCTCGCTATGGCTACACCTTC. This gives the protein CASGKGPRYGYTF. The chain employs TRBV6-2 or TRBV6-3 and TRBJ1-2; tentative D call: TRBD1 (5 bases). V was clipped by 8 bases and J by 4 bases, with 14 bases between them. The CDR3 is made up of 13 amino acids. Germline loops: CDR1 MNHEY, CDR2 SVGEGT.

This clonotype came up many times. This chain connects TRBV2 to TRBJ2-5, with D possibly being TRBD2 (5 bases). The CDR3 sequence is 14 residues long. Per germline, CDR1 SNHLY and CDR2 FYNNEI. The germline V and J ends were trimmed by 8 bases and 4 bases, with 17 bases remaining between them. CDR3: CASVTNIRSETQYF. CDR3 DNA: TGTGCCAGCGTGACTAACATACGGTCAGAGACCCAGTACTTC.

This clonotype came up many times. The chain employs TRBV29-1 and TRBJ2-7; D is unresolved. Deletions cut 8 bases from V and 3 bases from J, with 14 bases between. This CDR3 is built from 12 residues. Germline V gene lookup returns CDR1 SQVTM and CDR2 ANQGSEA. CDR3 nucleotide sequence: TGCAGCATAAGACGACACGACTACGAGCAGTACTTC. Its protein product is CSIRRHDYEQYF.

This clonotype was seen at least ten times. The chain couples TRBV4-1 to TRBJ1-1; D perhaps matches TRBD1 (5 bases). CDR1 and CDR2 (germline): MGHRA, YSYEKL. This CDR3 spans 14 amino acids. The V and J ends lost 1 base and 5 bases respectively, with 11 bases between them. The CDR3 region has the DNA TGCGCCAGCAGCCAAGTGGGTGAGGGGACTGAAGCTTTCTTT. Amino acid sequence: CASSQVGEGTEAFF.

This clonotype was seen a handful of times. The J gene is TRBJ2-1, the V gene TRBV30; D is unresolved. The V gene lost 7 bases and the J gene lost 8 bases, with 12 bases spanning the gap. The germline V gene encodes CDR1 GTSNPN and CDR2 SVGIG (reference sequence). The CDR3 totals 11 residues. CDR3 sequence (DNA): TGTGCCTTCTTCGAGATGGATGAGCAGTTCTTC. Its translation is CAFFEMDEQFF.

This clonotype came up many times. The CDR3 region is CASSLEQPYGYTF. The CDR3 region has the DNA TGTGCCAGCAGCTTGGAGCAGCCCTATGGCTACACCTTC. The V gene is TRBV5-5, the J gene TRBJ1-2; no clear D. The length of the CDR3 is 13 residues. V shed 0 bases and J shed 4 bases, with 7 bases lying between them. Germline V gene data show CDR1 as SGHKS and CDR2 as YYEKEE (reference sequence).

This clonotype came up a few times. In nucleotides, the CDR3 is TGTGCCAGCAGTGATTATGTTGGGGAGGGCTACACCTTC. This encodes CASSDYVGEGYTF. This chain links TRBV25-1 with TRBJ1-2; D is undetermined. CDR1 is MGHDK, CDR2 SYGVNS, per germline. This CDR3 spans 13 amino acids. The V end was cut by 3 bases, the J end by 8 bases, with 13 bases between.

V gene TRBV7-9 combines with J gene TRBJ2-7; D not resolved. The CDR3 spans 15 residues. CDR1 is SEHNR and CDR2 is FQNEAQ in the germline V gene (reference sequence). Deletions cut 3 bases from V and 5 bases from J, with 17 bases between. This chain's CDR3 is CASSFRDVVGDEQYF. Here the CDR3 DNA reads TGTGCCAGCAGCTTCCGCGATGTGGTTGGGGACGAGCAGTACTTC.